A single sample gave rise to the 10 T cell receptor beta chains below, sequenced in a study of blood T cells in healthy people across ages. Through a sample-barcoded 5' primer and a J-beta primer mix, a second PCR was run for roughly 6 to 11 cycles. MiXCR, applied by TCRdb to the 5' RACE reads, yields one record per CDR3 protein. This table has about 670,000 distinct CDR3 sequences, roughly 43% appearing once. The sequencing sample was made of blood. Receptors were obtained from a man older than 75 in good health.

This clonotype has a handful of counts. The V and J genes are TRBV28 and TRBJ1-1; no definite D call. Germline loops: CDR1 MDHEN, CDR2 SYDVKM. The V end lost 2 bases, the J end lost 7 bases, and 11 bases lay between the germline ends. This CDR3 region has 13 residues. CDR3 nucleotide sequence: TGTGCCAGCAGTTTAAACGGCAGAATTGAAGCTTTCTTT. Translation: CASSLNGRIEAFF.

The rearrangement joins TRBV29-1 to TRBJ2-5; 8 nucleotides align to TRBD1. Germline loops: CDR1 SQVTM, CDR2 ANQGSEA. After removal of 7 bases from V and 4 bases from J, the junction contained 5 bases not matched to a gene. The CDR3 extends over 12 amino acids. The CDR3 protein is CSGMGTGETQYF. The DNA of the CDR3 is TGCAGCGGGATGGGGACAGGAGAGACCCAGTACTTC.

Regarding this clonotype: A much larger clone lies a single base off, so this may be a read error. The chain combines TRBV6-2 or TRBV6-3 with TRBJ2-2, with a possible D match to TRBD1 (5 bases). This CDR3 has 15 amino acids. Looked up from germline, CDR1 is MNHEY and CDR2 is SVGEGT. The CDR3 DNA reads TGTACCAGCAGGCCCAGACAGATGAACACCGGGGAGCTGTTTTTT. It yields the protein CTSRPRQMNTGELFF.

This chain links TRBV20-1 with TRBJ2-5; D gene unclear. The J call is uncertain, as TRBJ2-7 better fits the DNA end. There are 14 residues in the CDR3. The germline gives CDR1 DFQATT, CDR2 SNEGSKA (reference sequence). This CDR3 is CSARDLELSYEQYF. Written as DNA, the CDR3 is TGCAGTGCTAGAGATTTGGAATTGAGTTACGAGCAGTACTTC.

The CDR3 sequence is CASTRGQGGGQQFF. The CDR3 region has the DNA TGTGCCAGCACCAGGGGACAGGGCGGCGGGCAGCAGTTCTTC. The gene calls are TRBV6-1 and TRBJ2-1, with 9 nucleotides matching TRBD1. CDR1 is MNHNS and CDR2 is SASEGT in the germline V gene. Trimming removed 7 bases from V and 11 bases from J; junction bases left unmatched: 12. The length of the CDR3 is 14 residues.

The chain couples TRBV6-2 or TRBV6-3 to TRBJ2-5; D is perhaps TRBD1 (5 bases). Germline CDR1 and CDR2: MNHEY and SVGEGT. This CDR3 region has 15 residues. Trimming shortened V by 5 bases and J by 11 bases, and 24 bases separated the two germline ends. The CDR3 is CASSLTGLPGNEQYF. CDR3 in DNA: TGTGCCAGCAGTCTAACAGGCCTCCCTGGCAATGAGCAGTACTTC.

V gene TRBV6-2 or TRBV6-3 combines with J gene TRBJ2-1; D is undetermined. Germline V lookup: CDR1 MNHEY, CDR2 SVGEGT. The CDR3 loop spans 11 amino acids. With 2 bases removed from V and 9 bases from J, the gap between germline ends came to 5 bases. This CDR3 reads CASSYLSEQFF. CDR3 sequence (DNA): TGTGCCAGCAGTTACCTCAGTGAGCAGTTCTTC.

This clonotype was detected a few times. The chain has TRBV7-2 and TRBJ2-5, with TRBD2 matching 7 bases. Germline values: CDR1 SGHTA, CDR2 FQGNSA. The CDR3 totals 16 residues. J was trimmed by 11 bases and V by 6 bases; bases with no gene match: 21. The CDR3 region has the DNA TGTGCCAGCAGACCCTTCTGGGGGGAGCGGGGCAATGAGCAGTACTTC. Protein product: CASRPFWGERGNEQYF.

As regards this clonotype: Since no conserved phenylalanine or tryptophan closes the CDR3, a read error is the likely cause. CDR3 DNA: TGCAGTGCTAGAGATTTACAGGGGGCGCTGAGTAAAGAGACCCAGTACCTC. This encodes CSARDLQGALSKETQYL. The chain joins TRBV20-1 to TRBJ2-5, with 9 positions matching TRBD1. V lost 0 bases and J lost 3; bases outside the gene matches: 11. The CDR3 length is 17 residues. Germline V gene sequence: CDR1 DFQATT, CDR2 SNEGSKA (reference sequence).

V usage is TRBV5-1 and J usage is TRBJ2-5; TRBD2 matches 7 bases. The CDR3 has 15 amino acids. Germline values: CDR1 SGHRS, CDR2 YFSETQ. The V and J ends lost 4 bases and 5 bases, in that order; junction bases with no gene match: 11. Here the CDR3 reads CASSAATGLVETQYF. As DNA, the CDR3 is TGCGCCAGCAGCGCCGCGACTGGACTAGTTGAGACCCAGTACTTC. The full variable domain, in which reference TRBV5-1 and TRBJ2-5 provide the parts outside the CDR3, is KAGVTQTPRYLIKTRGQQVTLSCSPISGHRSVSWYQQTPGQGLQFLFEYFSETQRNKGNFPGRFSGRQFSNSRSEMNVSTLELGDSALYLCASSAATGLVETQYFGPGTRLLVL.